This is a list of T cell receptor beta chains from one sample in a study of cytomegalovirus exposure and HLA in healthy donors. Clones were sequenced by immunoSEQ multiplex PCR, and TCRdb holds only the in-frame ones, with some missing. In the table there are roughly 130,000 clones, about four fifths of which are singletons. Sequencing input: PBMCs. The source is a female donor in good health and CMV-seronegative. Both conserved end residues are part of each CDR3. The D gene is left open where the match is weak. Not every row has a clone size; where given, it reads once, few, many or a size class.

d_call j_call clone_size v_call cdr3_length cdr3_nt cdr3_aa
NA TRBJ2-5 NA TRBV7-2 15 TGTGCCAGCAGCTTAGCGGGAGGTCCGGTAGAGACCCAGTACTTC CASSLAGGPVETQYF
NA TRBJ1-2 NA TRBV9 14 TGTGCCAGCAGCTCCTGGCGGGGGAACTATGGCTACACCTTC CASSSWRGNYGYTF
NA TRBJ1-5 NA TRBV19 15 TGTGCCAGTAGTAAGAACAGGGAGAGCAATCAGCCCCAGCATTTT CASSKNRESNQPQHF
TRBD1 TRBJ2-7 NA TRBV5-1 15 TGCGCCAGCAGCTTGGGGGGACAGGTGACCTACGAGCAGTACTTC CASSLGGQVTYEQYF
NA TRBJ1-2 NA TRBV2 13 TGTGCCAGCACTGCCCTGGAGTCCTATGGCTACACCTTC CASTALESYGYTF
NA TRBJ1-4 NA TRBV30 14 TGTGCCTGGAAAACAGGGTTTTCTAATGAAAAACTGTTTTTT CAWKTGFSNEKLFF
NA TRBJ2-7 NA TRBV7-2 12 TGTGCCAGCAGCTTACCAGGGGACGAGCAGTACTTC CASSLPGDEQYF
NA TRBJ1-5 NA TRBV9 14 TGTGCCAGCAGCCGGGGGGTCGGCAATCAGCCCCAGCATTTT CASSRGVGNQPQHF
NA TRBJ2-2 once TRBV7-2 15 TGTGCCAGCAGCATCTACAGGGCGAACACCGGGGAGCTGTTTTTT CASSIYRANTGELFF
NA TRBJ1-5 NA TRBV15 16 TGTGCCACCAGCAGAGGGAGGGTCGCGAGCAATCAGCCCCAGCATTTT CATSRGRVASNQPQHF
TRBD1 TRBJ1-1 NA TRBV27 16 TGTGCCAGCAGTTCCCCCGGGGACAGGGCCGGAACTGAAGCTTTCTTT CASSSPGDRAGTEAFF
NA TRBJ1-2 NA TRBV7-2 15 TGTGCCAGCAGCTTATTCCAGGAAGCAACTCATGGCTACACCTTC CASSLFQEATHGYTF
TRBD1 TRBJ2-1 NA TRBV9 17 TGTGCCAGCAGCGTAGGGGGGACAGGGGGCGATTTTGCCCCTCAGTTCTTC CASSVGGTGGDFAPQFF
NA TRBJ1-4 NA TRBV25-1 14 TGTGCCAGCAGTGAATACAGGTTTAATGAAAAACTGTTTTTT CASSEYRFNEKLFF
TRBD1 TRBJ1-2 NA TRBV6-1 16 TGTGCCAGCAGTGAAGCCAGGACAGGGGTCTTGAGGGGCTACACCTTC CASSEARTGVLRGYTF
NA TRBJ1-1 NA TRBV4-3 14 TGCGCCAGCAGCCAAGATAGAGGGAGCTTTGAAGCTTTCTTT CASSQDRGSFEAFF
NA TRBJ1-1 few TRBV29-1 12 TGCAGCGGCAGGCGCTTGAACACTGAAGCTTTCTTT CSGRRLNTEAFF
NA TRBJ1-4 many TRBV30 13 TGTGCCTGGAATCGGGGGGACGGTGAAAAACTGTTTTTT CAWNRGDGEKLFF
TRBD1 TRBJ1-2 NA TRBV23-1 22 TGCGCCAGCAGTCAATCGGAGCGCGACAGGGCCTACCCTGGACGCCGGGGATATGGCTACACCTTC CASSQSERDRAYPGRRGYGYTF
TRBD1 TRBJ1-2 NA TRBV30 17 TGTGCCTGGAGTGGGGGGACCGGGACAGGGAAATCCTATGGCTACACCTTC CAWSGGTGTGKSYGYTF
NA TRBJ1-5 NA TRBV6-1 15 TGTGCCAGCAAAGAAAGGCAGGTGAGCAATCAGCCCCAGCATTTT CASKERQVSNQPQHF
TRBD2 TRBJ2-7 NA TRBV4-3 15 TGCGCCAGCAGCCAGGGCCCAGGACTAGCTCGGGAGCAGTACTTC CASSQGPGLAREQYF
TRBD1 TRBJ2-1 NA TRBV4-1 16 TGCGCCAGCAGCCGGGGAGGACAGGGGGCGAGTAATGAGCAGTTCTTC CASSRGGQGASNEQFF